The rows below give T cell receptor beta chains drawn from one sample of a study of blood T cell repertoires in COVID-19. The repertoire was sequenced with immunoSEQ multiplex PCR; TCRdb's copy has only in-frame clones and lacks some. The sample has 110,000 or so clones, less than 80% seen once. Specimen: peripheral blood. The origin of the receptors is a man in his fifties with acute or convalescent COVID-19. Each CDR3 is given with its conserved first and last residue. Fields, in order: CDR3 protein, CDR3 DNA, D gene, clone size, J gene, V gene. A D gene is named only where the DNA matches it firmly. Only part of the rows carry a size: once, few, many, or a class if the clone is expanded.

CDR3: CASSRTGHIDEQFF; DNA: TGTGCCTCTAGTAGGACAGGGCATATTGATGAGCAGTTCTTC; D: TRBD1; size: many; J: TRBJ2-1; V: TRBV9
CDR3: CATSRGGRSYNEQFF; DNA: TGTGCCACCAGCAGAGGAGGGCGCTCCTACAATGAGCAGTTCTTC; D: -; size: -; J: TRBJ2-1; V: TRBV15
CDR3: CASSSGLAGNEQFF; DNA: TGTGCCAGCAGCTCCGGACTAGCGGGGAATGAGCAGTTCTTC; D: TRBD2; size: -; J: TRBJ2-1; V: TRBV11-2
CDR3: CASSLDPGGSSPLHF; DNA: TGTGCCAGCAGCTTAGACCCCGGGGGGAGTTCACCCCTCCACTTT; D: -; size: -; J: TRBJ1-6; V: TRBV11-2
CDR3: CASSPMTSGIDNEQFF; DNA: TGTGCCAGCAGCCCAATGACTAGCGGGATCGACAATGAGCAGTTCTTC; D: TRBD2; size: -; J: TRBJ2-1; V: TRBV7-9
CDR3: CSVGGQNNEKLFF; DNA: TGCAGCGTTGGCGGGCAGAATAATGAAAAACTGTTTTTT; D: -; size: few; J: TRBJ1-4; V: TRBV29-1
CDR3: CASSVGPGQNEKLFF; DNA: TGTGCCAGCAGCGTTGGCCCGGGACAGAATGAAAAACTGTTTTTT; D: TRBD1; size: -; J: TRBJ1-4; V: TRBV9
CDR3: CASSLGLAGAGEQYF; DNA: TGTGCCAGCAGCTTAGGCCTAGCGGGGGCGGGCGAGCAGTACTTC; D: TRBD2; size: -; J: TRBJ2-7; V: TRBV7-6
CDR3: CASSPQLDRGAFF; DNA: TGTGCCAGCAGTCCCCAATTAGACAGGGGTGCTTTCTTT; D: TRBD1; size: few; J: TRBJ1-1; V: TRBV28
CDR3: CASSQEGQNSFNEQFF; DNA: TGTGCCAGCAGCCAAGAGGGACAGAACTCTTTTAATGAGCAGTTCTTC; D: TRBD1; size: few; J: TRBJ2-1; V: TRBV4-2
CDR3: CASGSTDIPGELFF; DNA: TGTGCTAGTGGTTCGACCGACATTCCGGGGGAGCTGTTTTTT; D: -; size: few; J: TRBJ2-2; V: TRBV12-5
CDR3: CASSLRDSRTDTQYF; DNA: TGTGCCAGCAGCCTTCGGGACAGCCGCACAGATACGCAGTATTTT; D: TRBD1; size: -; J: TRBJ2-3; V: TRBV7-9
CDR3: CAISELGGETQYF; DNA: TGTGCCATCAGTGAACTGGGAGGAGAGACCCAGTACTTC; D: -; size: -; J: TRBJ2-5; V: TRBV10-3
CDR3: CASSWNGEDGGNTIYF; DNA: TGTGCCAGCAGTTGGAACGGAGAGGATGGGGGAAACACCATATATTTT; D: -; size: -; J: TRBJ1-3; V: TRBV11-2
CDR3: CASSKALMGQENTEAFF; DNA: TGTGCCAGCAGCAAAGCGCTAATGGGACAGGAGAACACTGAAGCTTTCTTT; D: -; size: many; J: TRBJ1-1; V: TRBV21-1
CDR3: CASSNFYEQYF; DNA: TGTGCCAGCAGTAACTTCTACGAGCAGTACTTC; D: -; size: -; J: TRBJ2-7; V: TRBV27
CDR3: CSASPWDRENYGYTF; DNA: TGCAGTGCTAGTCCGTGGGACAGGGAAAACTATGGCTACACCTTC; D: TRBD1; size: -; J: TRBJ1-2; V: TRBV20-1
CDR3: CASSQGDNNYEQYF; DNA: TGCGCCAGCAGCCAAGGGGACAACAACTACGAGCAGTACTTC; D: -; size: -; J: TRBJ2-7; V: TRBV4-1
CDR3: CSVEGSLSGKYNEQFF; DNA: TGCAGCGTTGAGGGATCCCTTAGCGGAAAGTACAATGAGCAGTTCTTC; D: -; size: -; J: TRBJ2-1; V: TRBV29-1
CDR3: CASARRVSLYNEQFF; DNA: TGTGCCAGCGCTCGGCGGGTGTCTTTGTACAATGAGCAGTTCTTC; D: -; size: -; J: TRBJ2-1; V: TRBV28
CDR3: CASSQTQGNEQFF; DNA: TGTGCCAGCAGTCAAACACAGGGAAATGAGCAGTTCTTC; D: -; size: -; J: TRBJ2-1; V: TRBV11-3
CDR3: CASRQLGGHNEQFF; DNA: TGTGCCAGCAGGCAACTAGGAGGGCACAATGAGCAGTTCTTC; D: -; size: -; J: TRBJ2-1; V: TRBV3-1/TRBV3-2
CDR3: CASSLGQGLHGYTF; DNA: TGCGCCAGCAGCTTGGGACAGGGGCTGCATGGCTACACCTTC; D: TRBD1; size: once; J: TRBJ1-2; V: TRBV5-1
CDR3: CASSERHGDWTEAFF; DNA: TGTGCCAGCAGTGAACGTCACGGTGATTGGACTGAAGCTTTCTTT; D: -; size: -; J: TRBJ1-1; V: TRBV6-1
CDR3: CASSLPSGSKETQYF; DNA: TGTGCCAGCAGCCTACCTAGCGGGAGTAAAGAGACCCAGTACTTC; D: TRBD2; size: -; J: TRBJ2-5; V: TRBV3-1/TRBV3-2
CDR3: CATRTSDTDTQYF; DNA: TGTGCCACTAGGACTAGCGACACAGATACGCAGTATTTT; D: TRBD2; size: -; J: TRBJ2-3; V: TRBV5-4
CDR3: CASSSGGDTGELFF; DNA: TGTGCCAGTAGTAGCGGGGGGGACACCGGGGAGCTGTTTTTT; D: TRBD2; size: -; J: TRBJ2-2; V: TRBV19
CDR3: CASSVTGHEQYF; DNA: TGTGCCAGTAGTGTGACAGGGCACGAGCAGTACTTC; D: TRBD1; size: many; J: TRBJ2-7; V: TRBV19
CDR3: CASSLDRGRVEQYF; DNA: TGTGCCAGCAGCTTGGACAGGGGGCGTGTCGAGCAGTACTTC; D: TRBD1; size: -; J: TRBJ2-7; V: TRBV5-4
CDR3: CASRSGTDQETQYF; DNA: TGTGCCAGTAGATCGGGAACAGACCAAGAGACCCAGTACTTC; D: -; size: -; J: TRBJ2-5; V: TRBV19
CDR3: CASSPRDRGYNEQFF; DNA: TGTGCCAGCAGCCCCCGGGACAGGGGTTACAATGAGCAGTTCTTC; D: TRBD1; size: -; J: TRBJ2-1; V: TRBV3-1/TRBV3-2
CDR3: CASSLQGVTNYGYTF; DNA: TGTGCCAGCAGCCTTCAGGGGGTGACCAACTATGGCTACACCTTC; D: TRBD1; size: -; J: TRBJ1-2; V: TRBV7-8
CDR3: CASTRQGPRIEKLFF; DNA: TGTGCCAGCACCAGACAGGGGCCGCGAATTGAAAAACTGTTTTTT; D: TRBD1; size: few; J: TRBJ1-4; V: TRBV6-5
CDR3: CASSITGGSNYGYTF; DNA: TGTGCCAGTAGTATTACAGGGGGCTCGAACTATGGCTACACCTTC; D: TRBD1; size: -; J: TRBJ1-2; V: TRBV19
CDR3: CASSFGTSGQETQYF; DNA: TGTGCCAGCAGCTTCGGGACTAGCGGTCAAGAGACCCAGTACTTC; D: TRBD2; size: -; J: TRBJ2-5; V: TRBV5-8
CDR3: CASSLGGVDEQYF; DNA: TGTGCCAGCAGCTTAGGAGGTGTGGACGAGCAGTACTTC; D: -; size: -; J: TRBJ2-7; V: TRBV11-2
CDR3: CASSPTSGYPQETQYF; DNA: TGTGCCAGCAGCCCGACTAGCGGATACCCTCAAGAGACCCAGTACTTC; D: TRBD2; size: once; J: TRBJ2-5; V: TRBV7-3
CDR3: CASSSRGPEQYF; DNA: TGTGCCAGCAGCTCCAGGGGGCCCGAGCAGTACTTC; D: TRBD1; size: -; J: TRBJ2-7; V: TRBV7-9
CDR3: CASSEGRVREAFF; DNA: TGTGCCAGCAGTGAAGGCCGGGTCAGAGAAGCTTTCTTT; D: -; size: -; J: TRBJ1-1; V: TRBV6-1
CDR3: CASSPGNYGYTF; DNA: TGTGCCAGCAGCCCAGGGAACTATGGCTACACCTTC; D: -; size: many; J: TRBJ1-2; V: TRBV28
CDR3: CASSLYGGGELFF; DNA: TGTGCCAGCAGCTTGTACGGGGGCGGGGAGCTGTTTTTT; D: -; size: -; J: TRBJ2-2; V: TRBV5-6
CDR3: CASIPGLLNTEAFF; DNA: TGTGCCAGTATCCCTGGCCTCCTGAACACTGAAGCTTTCTTT; D: -; size: few; J: TRBJ1-1; V: TRBV19
CDR3: CASSLRDRVPNGYTF; DNA: TGTGCCAGCAGTCTCCGGGACAGGGTTCCGAATGGCTACACCTTC; D: TRBD1; size: -; J: TRBJ1-2; V: TRBV6-5
CDR3: CASSFGTGAYEQYF; DNA: TGTGCCAGCAGCTTCGGGACAGGGGCCTACGAGCAGTACTTC; D: TRBD1; size: -; J: TRBJ2-7; V: TRBV5-5
CDR3: CASTKSDRGASGANVLTF; DNA: TGTGCCAGCACGAAGTCGGACAGGGGTGCCTCTGGGGCCAACGTCCTGACTTTC; D: -; size: -; J: TRBJ2-6; V: TRBV21-1